Listed here are 25 T cell receptor beta chains from one sample, sequenced in a study of CD8+ T cells in alopecia areata. Investigators isolated RNA and reverse transcribed it into cDNA to act as the sequencing template. The table came from immunoSEQ multiplex PCR; TCRdb's copy has only in-frame clones and leaves some out. This table has approximately 150,000 clones, about 60% appearing once. The sample taken for sequencing was CD4+ T cells sorted from blood. The receptors were sampled from a human donor in good health.

The rearrangement links TRBV7-2 to TRBJ2-1; 8 bases agree with TRBD2. The CDR3 length is 16 residues. The V gene end was trimmed by 1 base and the J gene end by 3 bases; junction bases not matched to a gene: 5. The germline CDR1 and CDR2 sequences are SGHTA and FQGNSA. In DNA, the CDR3 is TGTGCCAGCAGCTTAGGAGGCAGCGGGAGCTACAATGAGCAGTTCTTC. Its protein is CASSLGGSGSYNEQFF.

Only a few counts were recorded for this clone. The chain combines TRBV14 with TRBJ1-2, with D possibly being TRBD1 (6 bases). The CDR3 runs to 14 residues. Germline CDR1 and CDR2: SGHDN and FVKESK. The V and J ends lost 4 bases and 4 bases respectively, with 13 bases between them. CDR3 DNA sequence: TGTGCCAGCAGCCGAAGGGGGACTCTCTATGGCTACACCTTC. Encoded protein: CASSRRGTLYGYTF.

V usage is TRBV9 and J usage is TRBJ2-1, with 14 bases fitting TRBD2. The CDR3 has 15 residues. CDR1 SGDLS and CDR2 YYNGEE come from the germline V gene. The V gene end was trimmed by 4 bases and the J gene end by 12 bases; junction bases not matched to a gene: 9. CDR3 nucleotide sequence: TGTGCCAGCAGCCCAGGGGGACTAGCGGGAGAGAGGCAGTTCTTC. Its protein product is CASSPGGLAGERQFF.

This clone is a singleton in its sample. The rearrangement links TRBV30 to TRBJ1-2, with a possible D match to TRBD1 (5 bases). The germline V gene encodes CDR1 GTSNPN and CDR2 SVGIG (reference sequence). The CDR3 contains 14 residues. The V and J ends lost 0 bases and 2 bases respectively, with 10 bases between them. Here the CDR3 reads CAWSVSRANYGYTF. CDR3 coding DNA: TGTGCCTGGAGTGTATCCAGGGCCAACTATGGCTACACCTTC.

Only a few counts were recorded for this clone. This chain links TRBV5-6 with TRBJ2-3; tentatively, D is TRBD2 (6 bases). Trimming shortened V by 4 bases and J by 1 base, and 10 bases separated the two germline ends. Per germline, CDR1 SGHDT and CDR2 YYEEEE. This CDR3 spans 14 amino acids. CDR3 sequence: CASSRPSGTDTQYF. The CDR3 coding sequence is TGTGCCAGCAGCCGGCCTAGCGGCACAGATACGCAGTATTTT.

The chain employs TRBV10-3 and TRBJ2-5, with 9 bases matching TRBD1. Germline V gives CDR1 ENHRY, CDR2 SYGVKD. V lost 8 bases, J lost 5 bases, and 12 bases stayed unmatched. The CDR3 is made up of 15 amino acids. In DNA form, the CDR3 reads TGTGCCATCGCTTCTCCGGGACAGGGCTTGGAGACCCAGTACTTC. This encodes CAIASPGQGLETQYF.

This clone appeared a few times. The identical CDR3 is also encoded by other nucleotide sequences in the sample. V gene TRBV29-1 combines with J gene TRBJ2-1, with D perhaps TRBD2 (7 bases). The V end lost 7 bases, the J end lost 10 bases, and 11 bases lay between the germline ends. This CDR3 has 10 amino acids. Germline CDR1 SQVTM, CDR2 ANQGSEA. This CDR3 reads CSGGGREQFF. CDR3 DNA: TGCAGCGGGGGGGGCAGGGAGCAGTTCTTC.

J is TRBJ1-3 and V is TRBV6-5; no definite D call. The germline V gene encodes CDR1 MNHEY and CDR2 SVGAGI. This CDR3 has 15 amino acids. The V gene lost 4 bases and the J gene lost 0 bases, with 10 bases spanning the gap. Written as DNA, the CDR3 is TGTGCCAGCAGTTCCTCGACTATCTCTGGAAACACCATATATTTT. As protein: CASSSSTISGNTIYF.

Regarding this clone: Additional DNA sequences in this sample encode the identical CDR3. The gene calls are TRBV29-1 and TRBJ1-3, with D unclear. The germline V gene has CDR1 SQVTM and CDR2 ANQGSEA. V was shortened by 6 bases and J by 0 bases, with 9 bases between the two germline ends. The CDR3 extends over 13 amino acids. CDR3 in amino acids: CSVSKSSGNTIYF. CDR3 in DNA: TGCAGCGTCAGTAAGTCCTCTGGAAACACCATATATTTT.

There are a few counts of this clone. The J gene is TRBJ2-2, the V gene TRBV2; no clear D gene. This CDR3 comprises 14 residues. Per germline, CDR1 SNHLY and CDR2 FYNNEI. Trimming left V 1 base short and J 4 bases short, with 7 bases between. In DNA form, the CDR3 reads TGTGCCAGCAGTGAAGTAGCTTTCACCGGGGAGCTGTTTTTT. Residues: CASSEVAFTGELFF.

J is TRBJ2-5 and V is TRBV4-1, with D uncertain. This CDR3 has 13 residues. The germline V gene encodes CDR1 MGHRA and CDR2 YSYEKL. The V and J ends lost 3 bases and 5 bases respectively, with 10 bases between them. The CDR3 loop is CASSQILGETQYF. CDR3 bases: TGCGCCAGCAGCCAGATCTTAGGGGAGACCCAGTACTTC.

The rearrangement links TRBV4-2 to TRBJ2-5; possible D gene TRBD2, 6 bases. The germline CDR1 and CDR2 sequences are LGHNA and YNFKEQ. V was trimmed by 3 bases and J by 4 bases, leaving 15 bases between them. This CDR3 is 15 amino acids long. The CDR3 sequence is CASSQGTRRGETQYF. CDR3 DNA sequence: TGTGCCAGCAGCCAGGGGACTCGGCGGGGAGAGACCCAGTACTTC.

This clone turned up a few times. This chain uses TRBV7-2 with TRBJ1-1; D uncertain. The V end was cut by 4 bases, the J end by 1 base, with 10 bases between. CDR1 is SGHTA and CDR2 is FQGNSA in the germline V gene. The CDR3 has 14 amino acids. CDR3 amino acids: CASSSGGSNTEAFF. CDR3 DNA: TGTGCCAGCAGCTCGGGCGGGTCGAACACTGAAGCTTTCTTT.

This clone was counted a few times. This chain uses TRBV28 with TRBJ1-5, with D uncertain. Trimming cost V 8 bases and J 8 bases, with 22 bases left between them. Germline CDR1 reads MDHEN; CDR2 reads SYDVKM. The CDR3 sequence is 15 residues long. The CDR3 sequence is CASGEGSPAPEPQHF. In DNA, the CDR3 is TGTGCCAGCGGTGAAGGCAGTCCCGCACCGGAGCCCCAGCATTTT.

The DNA of the CDR3 is TGTGCCAGCAGCGAACTTAGAACGGGAGAGACCCAGTACTTC. Translated: CASSELRTGETQYF. This rearrangement joins TRBV11-2 to TRBJ2-5; D gene ambiguous. The ends were cut back, 5 bases at V and 4 bases at J, with 14 bases in the middle. CDR1 SGHAT and CDR2 FQNNGV come from the germline V gene. This CDR3 spans 14 amino acids.

The chain couples TRBV7-7 to TRBJ2-5; D is ambiguous. Germline V lookup: CDR1 SSHAT, CDR2 FNYEAQ (reference sequence). Between the trimmed V and J ends, which lost 5 bases and 1 base, there was a span of 14 bases. CDR3 size: 15 residues. The CDR3 sequence: CASSPTGYLQETQYF. The CDR3 DNA reads TGTGCCAGCAGCCCCACTGGGTACCTCCAAGAGACCCAGTACTTC.

The chain joins TRBV5-6 to TRBJ2-5; D is perhaps TRBD2 (7 bases). The V end lost 4 bases, the J end lost 5 bases, and 21 bases lay between the germline ends. Germline CDR1 SGHDT, CDR2 YYEEEE. This CDR3 has 16 residues. The CDR3 here is CASSRPAGASGETQYF. The CDR3 DNA follows: TGTGCCAGCAGCCGGCCGGCGGGGGCGAGCGGGGAGACCCAGTACTTC. Full variable domain (rest looked up from reference TRBV5-6 and TRBJ2-5): DAGVTQSPTHLIKTRGQQVTLRCSPKSGHDTVSWYQQALGQGPQFIFQYYEEEERQRGNFPDRFSGHQFPNYSSELNVNALLLGDSALYLCASSRPAGASGETQYFGPGTRLLVL.

This chain links TRBV6-5 with TRBJ1-2; 7 bases match TRBD1. The CDR3 consists of 13 residues. V lost 6 bases, J lost 3 bases, and 4 bases stayed unmatched. Germline-derived CDR1 and CDR2 are MNHEY and SVGAGI. Here the CDR3 reads CASRRGTDYGYTF. The CDR3 coding sequence is TGTGCCAGCAGACGCGGGACAGACTATGGCTACACCTTC.

This clone appeared once. The CDR3 protein is CASGREPPSTEAFF. CDR3 coding DNA: TGTGCCAGCGGGAGGGAACCCCCGAGCACTGAAGCTTTCTTT. This chain joins TRBV2 and TRBJ1-1; D gene unclear. The CDR3 spans 14 residues. Germline-derived CDR1 and CDR2 are SNHLY and FYNNEI. Trimming shortened V by 8 bases and J by 4 bases, and 17 bases separated the two germline ends. Complete variable domain (other parts from reference TRBV2 and TRBJ1-1): EPEVTQTPSHQVTQMGQEVILRCVPISNHLYFYWYRQILGQKVEFLVSFYNNEISEKSEIFDDQFSVERPDGSNFTLKIRSTKLEDSAMYFCASGREPPSTEAFFGQGTRLTVV.

In this sample, this clone turned up a few times. The chain joins TRBV29-1 to TRBJ2-5; possibly TRBD1 for D (6 bases). The J call is uncertain, as TRBJ2-7 better fits the DNA end. Per germline, CDR1 SQVTM and CDR2 ANQGSEA. This CDR3 comprises 14 residues. CDR3 sequence: CSVGTPIFPYEQYF. CDR3 bases: TGCAGCGTCGGGACACCTATTTTTCCCTACGAGCAGTACTTC.

The chain employs TRBV5-6 and TRBJ2-7; 9 positions agree with TRBD2. CDR3 length equals 16 residues. Germline loops: CDR1 SGHDT, CDR2 YYEEEE. V was pared by 0 bases and J by 4 bases, with 8 bases of the junction left unmatched. The CDR3 spells CASSLGAAGGGYEQYF. The CDR3 DNA reads TGTGCCAGCAGCTTGGGAGCAGCGGGAGGCGGATACGAGCAGTACTTC. Based on the CDR3 plus reference TRBV5-6 and TRBJ2-7, the full variable domain is DAGVTQSPTHLIKTRGQQVTLRCSPKSGHDTVSWYQQALGQGPQFIFQYYEEEERQRGNFPDRFSGHQFPNYSSELNVNALLLGDSALYLCASSLGAAGGGYEQYFGPGTRLTVT.

Only a few counts were recorded for this clone. The rearrangement uses TRBV2 and TRBJ2-4, with D unclear. Germline CDR1 and CDR2: SNHLY and FYNNEI. The ends were cut back, 4 bases at V and 7 bases at J, with 8 bases in the middle. This CDR3 spans 12 amino acids. Here the CDR3 DNA reads TGTGCCAGCAGTGCGACTCGGAACATTCAGTACTTC. Translated: CASSATRNIQYF.

The rearrangement links TRBV5-1 to TRBJ2-1; 7 bases align to TRBD1. V shed 4 bases and J 3 bases; nucleotides not matched to a gene: 4. The CDR3 runs to 14 residues. Per the germline V gene, CDR1 is SGHRS and CDR2 is YFSETQ. CDR3 sequence: CASSLQGRYNEQFF. DNA for the CDR3: TGCGCCAGCAGCCTACAGGGGCGCTACAATGAGCAGTTCTTC.

The rearrangement links TRBV6-5 to TRBJ1-1; possibly TRBD1 for D (5 bases). The germline V gene has CDR1 MNHEY and CDR2 SVGAGI. Trimming removed 6 bases from V and 0 bases from J, with 8 bases in between. The CDR3 is 13 amino acids. CDR3 amino acids: CASSRDLNTEAFF. In DNA form, the CDR3 reads TGTGCCAGCAGCCGGGACCTGAACACTGAAGCTTTCTTT.

This clone was seen a few times. The J gene is TRBJ1-4, the V gene TRBV19; D not certain. There are 13 residues in the CDR3. Germline V lookup: CDR1 LNHDA, CDR2 SQIVND (reference sequence). Trimming removed 5 bases from V and 7 bases from J, with 11 bases in between. The CDR3 here is CASSLLLSEKLFF. CDR3 in DNA: TGTGCCAGTAGTTTATTGCTGTCTGAAAAACTGTTTTTT.